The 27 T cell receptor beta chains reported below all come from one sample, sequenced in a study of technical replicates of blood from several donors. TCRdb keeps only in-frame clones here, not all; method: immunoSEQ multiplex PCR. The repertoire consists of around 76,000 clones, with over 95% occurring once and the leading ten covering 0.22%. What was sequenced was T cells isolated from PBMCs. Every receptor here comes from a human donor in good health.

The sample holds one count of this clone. The CDR3 region is CASSLGTGGGEQYF. The CDR3 bases are TGTGCCAGCAGCTTAGGGACAGGAGGGGGAGAGCAGTACTTC. This rearrangement joins TRBV11-2 to TRBJ2-7; tentative D call: TRBD1 (7 bases). V shed 1 base and J shed 7 bases, with 14 bases lying between them. CDR3 length: 14 residues. Germline CDR1 and CDR2: SGHAT and FQNNGV.

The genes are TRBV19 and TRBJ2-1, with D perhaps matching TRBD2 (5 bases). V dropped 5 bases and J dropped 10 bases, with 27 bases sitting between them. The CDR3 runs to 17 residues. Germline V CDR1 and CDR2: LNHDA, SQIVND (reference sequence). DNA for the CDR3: TGTGCCAGTAGTTCGGGAACGTTAGCCAACTCAAACGGGGAGCAGTTCTTC. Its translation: CASSSGTLANSNGEQFF.

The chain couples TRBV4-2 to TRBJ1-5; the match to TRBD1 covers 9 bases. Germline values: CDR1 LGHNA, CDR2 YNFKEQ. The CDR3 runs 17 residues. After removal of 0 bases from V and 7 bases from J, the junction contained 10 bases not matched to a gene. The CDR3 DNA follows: TGTGCCAGCAGCCAAGATAGCCCCGGACAGGGGCGGCAGCCCCAGCATTTT. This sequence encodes CASSQDSPGQGRQPQHF.

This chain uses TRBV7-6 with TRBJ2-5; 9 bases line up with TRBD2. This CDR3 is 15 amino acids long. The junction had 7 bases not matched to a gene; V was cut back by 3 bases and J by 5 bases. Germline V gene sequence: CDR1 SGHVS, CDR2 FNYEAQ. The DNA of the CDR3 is TGTGCCAGCAGCTTGGTGCTAGCGGGACAGGAGACCCAGTACTTC. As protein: CASSLVLAGQETQYF.

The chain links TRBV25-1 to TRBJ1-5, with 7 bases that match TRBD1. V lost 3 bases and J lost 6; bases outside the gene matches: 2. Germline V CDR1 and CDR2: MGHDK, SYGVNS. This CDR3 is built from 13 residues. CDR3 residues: CASSDTGVQPQHF. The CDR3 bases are TGTGCCAGCAGTGACACAGGGGTTCAGCCCCAGCATTTT.

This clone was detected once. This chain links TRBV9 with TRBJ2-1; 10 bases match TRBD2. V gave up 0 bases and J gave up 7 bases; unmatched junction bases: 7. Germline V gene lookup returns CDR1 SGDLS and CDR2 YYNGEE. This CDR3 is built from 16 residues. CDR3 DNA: TGTGCCAGCAGCGTAGTTGAAGCGGGAGGGGGGAATGAGCAGTTCTTC. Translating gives CASSVVEAGGGNEQFF.

CDR3 DNA: TGTGCCACCAAACAAACCGGGACAAGTAATGAAAAACTGTTTTTT. Its translation is CATKQTGTSNEKLFF. This chain connects TRBV2 to TRBJ1-4; possibly TRBD1 for D (6 bases). The CDR3 sequence is 15 residues long. The germline CDR1 and CDR2 sequences are SNHLY and FYNNEI. V dropped 10 bases and J dropped 4 bases, with 19 bases sitting between them.

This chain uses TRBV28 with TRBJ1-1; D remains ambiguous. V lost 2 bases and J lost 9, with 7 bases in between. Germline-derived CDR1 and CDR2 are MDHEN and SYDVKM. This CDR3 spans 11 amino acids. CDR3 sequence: CASSLERKAFF. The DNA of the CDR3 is TGTGCCAGCAGTTTAGAGAGGAAAGCTTTCTTT.

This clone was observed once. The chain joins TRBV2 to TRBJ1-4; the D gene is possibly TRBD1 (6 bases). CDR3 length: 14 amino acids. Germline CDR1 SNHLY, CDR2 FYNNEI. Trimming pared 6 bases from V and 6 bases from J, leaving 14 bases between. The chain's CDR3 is CASRKGDSDEKLFF. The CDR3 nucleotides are TGTGCCAGCAGAAAGGGGGATTCTGATGAAAAACTGTTTTTT.

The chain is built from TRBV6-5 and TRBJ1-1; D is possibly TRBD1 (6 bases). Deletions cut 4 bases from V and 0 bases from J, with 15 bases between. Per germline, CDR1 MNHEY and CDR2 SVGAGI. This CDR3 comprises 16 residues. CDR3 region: CASSSHRATLNTEAFF. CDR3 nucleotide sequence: TGTGCCAGCAGTTCCCACAGGGCTACCTTGAACACTGAAGCTTTCTTT.

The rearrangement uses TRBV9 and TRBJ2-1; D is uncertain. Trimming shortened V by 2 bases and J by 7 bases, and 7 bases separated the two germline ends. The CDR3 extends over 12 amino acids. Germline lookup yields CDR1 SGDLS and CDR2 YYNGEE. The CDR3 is CASSVSFNEQFF. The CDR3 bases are TGTGCCAGCAGCGTGAGCTTTAATGAGCAGTTCTTC.

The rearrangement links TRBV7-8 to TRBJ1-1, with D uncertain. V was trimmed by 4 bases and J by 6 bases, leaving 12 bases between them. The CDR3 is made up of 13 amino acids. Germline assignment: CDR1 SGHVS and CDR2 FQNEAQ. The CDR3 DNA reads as TGTGCCAGCAGCTGGGCCGGTGTGGCTGAAGCTTTCTTT. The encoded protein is CASSWAGVAEAFF.

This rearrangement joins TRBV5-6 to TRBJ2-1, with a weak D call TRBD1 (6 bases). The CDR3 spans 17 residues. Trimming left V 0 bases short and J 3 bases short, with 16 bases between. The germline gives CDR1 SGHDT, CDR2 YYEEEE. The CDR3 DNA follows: TGTGCCAGCAGCTTGGCCCCTTGGGGGCGCGACTACAATGAGCAGTTCTTC. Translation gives CASSLAPWGRDYNEQFF. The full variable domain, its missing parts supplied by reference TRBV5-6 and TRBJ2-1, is DAGVTQSPTHLIKTRGQQVTLRCSPKSGHDTVSWYQQALGQGPQFIFQYYEEEERQRGNFPDRFSGHQFPNYSSELNVNALLLGDSALYLCASSLAPWGRDYNEQFFGPGTRLTVL.

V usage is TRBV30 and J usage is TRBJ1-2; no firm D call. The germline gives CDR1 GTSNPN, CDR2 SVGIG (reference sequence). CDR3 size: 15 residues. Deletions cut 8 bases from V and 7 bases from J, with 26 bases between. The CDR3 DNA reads TGTGCCCACAGCGGCGTGTCGGTCGGAATGGGTGGCTACACCTTC. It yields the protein CAHSGVSVGMGGYTF.

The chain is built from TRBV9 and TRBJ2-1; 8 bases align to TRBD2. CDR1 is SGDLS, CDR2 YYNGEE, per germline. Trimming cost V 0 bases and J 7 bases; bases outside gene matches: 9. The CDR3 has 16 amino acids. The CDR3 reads CASSVDPAGVRNEQFF. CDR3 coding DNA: TGTGCCAGCAGCGTAGATCCAGCGGGAGTAAGAAATGAGCAGTTCTTC.

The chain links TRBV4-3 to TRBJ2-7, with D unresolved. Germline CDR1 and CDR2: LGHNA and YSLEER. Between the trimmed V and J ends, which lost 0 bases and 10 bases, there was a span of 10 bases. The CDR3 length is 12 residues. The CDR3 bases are TGCGCCAGCAGCCAAGATCTCACCCTACAGTACTTC. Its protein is CASSQDLTLQYF.

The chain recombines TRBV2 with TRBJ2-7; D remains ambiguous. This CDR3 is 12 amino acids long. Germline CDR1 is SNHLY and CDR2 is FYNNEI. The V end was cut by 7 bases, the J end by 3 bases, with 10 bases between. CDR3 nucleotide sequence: TGTGCCAGCAAATCCATCCACTACGAGCAGTACTTC. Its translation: CASKSIHYEQYF.

CDR3 sequence: CASSLWTSPDTQYF. CDR3 nucleotide sequence: TGTGCCAGCAGTCTTTGGACTAGTCCAGATACGCAGTATTTT. The chain has TRBV6-1 and TRBJ2-3, with 7 bases aligning to TRBD2. There are 14 residues in the CDR3. The V segment lost 5 bases and the J segment 4 bases; nucleotides outside the gene matches: 6. CDR1 is MNHNS, CDR2 SASEGT, per germline.

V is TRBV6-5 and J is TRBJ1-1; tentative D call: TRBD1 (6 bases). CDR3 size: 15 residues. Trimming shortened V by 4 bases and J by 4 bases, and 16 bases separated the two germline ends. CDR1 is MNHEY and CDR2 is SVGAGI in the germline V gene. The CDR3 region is CASSFQQGGSTEAFF. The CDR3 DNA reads TGTGCCAGCAGTTTTCAACAGGGTGGGAGCACTGAAGCTTTCTTT.

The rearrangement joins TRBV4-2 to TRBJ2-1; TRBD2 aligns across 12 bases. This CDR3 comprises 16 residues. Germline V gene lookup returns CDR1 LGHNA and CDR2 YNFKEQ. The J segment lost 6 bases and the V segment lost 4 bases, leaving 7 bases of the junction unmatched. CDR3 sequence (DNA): TGTGCCAGCAGCCTCCGGACTAGCGGGGCCGCCAATGAGCAGTTCTTC. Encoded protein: CASSLRTSGAANEQFF.

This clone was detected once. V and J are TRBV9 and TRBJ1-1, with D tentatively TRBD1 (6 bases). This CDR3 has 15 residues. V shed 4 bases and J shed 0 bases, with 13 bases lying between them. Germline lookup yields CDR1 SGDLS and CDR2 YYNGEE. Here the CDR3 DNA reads TGTGCCAGCAGCCCCCGGGACACAATGAACACTGAAGCTTTCTTT. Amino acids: CASSPRDTMNTEAFF.

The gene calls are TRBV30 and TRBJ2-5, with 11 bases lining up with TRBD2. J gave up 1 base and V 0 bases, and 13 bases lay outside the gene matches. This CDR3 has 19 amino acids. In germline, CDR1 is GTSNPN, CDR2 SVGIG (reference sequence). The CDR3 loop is CAWSVEASGRWGFQETQYF. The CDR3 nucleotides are TGTGCCTGGAGTGTAGAGGCTAGCGGGAGGTGGGGATTCCAAGAGACCCAGTACTTC.

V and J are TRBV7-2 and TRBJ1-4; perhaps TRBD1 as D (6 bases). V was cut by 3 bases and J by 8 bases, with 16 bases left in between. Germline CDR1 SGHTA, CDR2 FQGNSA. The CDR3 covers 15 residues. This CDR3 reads CASSLIRGGIEKLFF. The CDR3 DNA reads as TGTGCCAGCAGCTTGATCAGGGGAGGGATCGAAAAACTGTTTTTT.

Here the CDR3 reads CASNADLYQETQYF. Written as DNA, the CDR3 is TGTGCCAGCAACGCGGATTTGTACCAAGAGACCCAGTACTTC. The chain couples TRBV6-1 to TRBJ2-5; D gene unclear. Looked up from germline, CDR1 is MNHNS and CDR2 is SASEGT. This CDR3 contains 14 residues. V lost 7 bases and J 0 bases, leaving 12 bases between the germline ends.

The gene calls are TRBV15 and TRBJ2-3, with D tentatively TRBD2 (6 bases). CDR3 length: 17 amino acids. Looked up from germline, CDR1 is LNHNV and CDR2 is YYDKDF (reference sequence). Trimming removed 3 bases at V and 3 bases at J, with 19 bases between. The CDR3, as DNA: TGTGCCACCAGCAGGAGACCTTTTGGGGACTTAACAGATACGCAGTATTTT. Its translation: CATSRRPFGDLTDTQYF. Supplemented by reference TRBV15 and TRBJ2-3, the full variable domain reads DAMVIQNPRYQVTQFGKPVTLSCSQTLNHNVMYWYQQKSSQAPKLLFHYYDKDFNNEADTPDNFQSRRPNTSFCFLDIRSPGLGDTAMYLCATSRRPFGDLTDTQYFGPGTRLTVL.

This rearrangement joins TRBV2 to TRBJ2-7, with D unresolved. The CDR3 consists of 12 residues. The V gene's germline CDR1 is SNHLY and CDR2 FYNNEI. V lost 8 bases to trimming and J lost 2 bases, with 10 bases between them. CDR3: CASSLAAYEQYF. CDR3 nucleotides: TGTGCCAGCTCCCTGGCAGCCTACGAGCAGTACTTC.

CDR3 region: CASSAMDSSTGELFF. The CDR3 bases are TGTGCCAGCAGCGCCATGGATAGCAGCACCGGGGAGCTGTTTTTT. The chain carries TRBV9 and TRBJ2-2; D uncertain. The CDR3 length is 15 residues. CDR1 is SGDLS, CDR2 YYNGEE, per germline. The V end was cut by 3 bases, the J end by 4 bases, with 13 bases between.